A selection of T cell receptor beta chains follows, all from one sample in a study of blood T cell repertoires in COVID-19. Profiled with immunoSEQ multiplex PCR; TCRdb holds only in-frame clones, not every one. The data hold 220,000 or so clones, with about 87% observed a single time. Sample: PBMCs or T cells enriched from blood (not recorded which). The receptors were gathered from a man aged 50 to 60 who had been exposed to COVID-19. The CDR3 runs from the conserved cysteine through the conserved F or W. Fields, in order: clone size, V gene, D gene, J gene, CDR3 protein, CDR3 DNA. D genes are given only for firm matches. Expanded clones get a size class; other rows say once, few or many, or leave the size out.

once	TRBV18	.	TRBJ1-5	CASSPRGNSNQPQHF	TGTGCCAGCTCACCCAGGGGAAACAGCAATCAGCCCCAGCATTTT
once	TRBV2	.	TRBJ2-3	CASTPGWGNTDTQYF	TGTGCCAGCACCCCGGGATGGGGTAACACAGATACGCAGTATTTT
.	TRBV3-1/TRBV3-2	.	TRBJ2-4	CASSQEERRNIQYF	TGTGCCAGCAGCCAAGAAGAGCGTCGAAACATTCAGTACTTC
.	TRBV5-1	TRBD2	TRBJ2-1	CASSLGTSAYNEQFF	TGCGCCAGCAGCTTGGGGACTAGCGCATACAATGAGCAGTTCTTC
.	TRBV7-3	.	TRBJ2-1	CASSLMRGLYNEQFF	TGTGCCAGCAGCTTAATGCGCGGGCTTTACAATGAGCAGTTCTTC
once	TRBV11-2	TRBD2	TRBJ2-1	CASSLGREGGNEQFF	TGTGCCAGCAGCTTAGGACGGGAGGGGGGGAATGAGCAGTTCTTC
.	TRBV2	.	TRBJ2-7	CASSVGYEQYF	TGTGCCAGCAGTGTCGGCTACGAGCAGTACTTC
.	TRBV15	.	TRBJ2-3	CATSREVSGDTQYF	TGTGCCACCAGCAGAGAGGTTTCCGGAGATACGCAGTATTTT
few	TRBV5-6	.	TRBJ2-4	CASSYGTRNIQYF	TGTGCCAGCAGCTACGGGACTCGAAACATTCAGTACTTC
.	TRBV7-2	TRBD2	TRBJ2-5	CASSPGAERGLETQYF	TGTGCCAGCAGCCCCGGGGCCGAGCGGGGGTTGGAGACCCAGTACTTC
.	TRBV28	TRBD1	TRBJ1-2	CASSFRRAGGSYGYTF	TGTGCCAGCAGTTTCAGGCGGGCAGGGGGTTCGTATGGCTACACCTTC
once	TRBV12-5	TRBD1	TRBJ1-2	CASGTPRGTGYGYTF	TGTGCTAGTGGGACCCCAAGGGGGACAGGGTATGGCTACACCTTC
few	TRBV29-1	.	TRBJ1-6	CSVAHRADSPLHF	TGCAGCGTTGCTCACAGGGCTGATTCACCCCTCCACTTT
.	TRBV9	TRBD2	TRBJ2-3	CASSVGISGGAGTDTQYF	TGTGCCAGCAGCGTAGGGATTAGCGGGGGGGCCGGCACAGATACGCAGTATTTT
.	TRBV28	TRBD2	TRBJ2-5	CASSLRLAGAYF	TGTGCCAGCAGTTTAAGACTAGCGGGGGCCTACTTC
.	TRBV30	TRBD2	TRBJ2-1	CAWSTLSGEQFF	TGTGCCTGGAGTACCCTTAGCGGGGAGCAGTTCTTC
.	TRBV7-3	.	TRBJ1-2	CASSLGRLNGYTF	TGTGCCAGCAGCTTGGGGAGACTTAATGGCTACACCTTC
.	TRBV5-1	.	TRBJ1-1	CASSLERTEAFF	TGCGCCAGCAGCCTAGAAAGGACTGAAGCTTTCTTT
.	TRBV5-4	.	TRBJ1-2	CASSSHRVDYGYTF	TGTGCCAGCAGCTCCCACAGGGTCGACTATGGCTACACCTTC
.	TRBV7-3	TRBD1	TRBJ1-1	CASSPDRGRAFF	TGTGCCAGCAGCCCAGACAGGGGCCGAGCTTTCTTT
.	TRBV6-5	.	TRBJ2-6	CASRKDSSGANVLTF	TGTGCCAGCAGAAAGGACAGCTCTGGGGCCAACGTCCTGACTTTC
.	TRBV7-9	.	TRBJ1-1	CASSPRVELNTEAFF	TGTGCCAGCAGCCCGAGGGTAGAGTTGAACACTGAAGCTTTCTTT
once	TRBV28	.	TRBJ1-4	CASSLRVGKLFF	TGTGCCAGCAGTTTAAGAGTCGGAAAACTGTTTTTT
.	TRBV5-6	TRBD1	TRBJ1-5	CASSFGTGFFQPQHF	TGTGCCAGCAGCTTTGGGACAGGGTTCTTCCAGCCCCAGCATTTT
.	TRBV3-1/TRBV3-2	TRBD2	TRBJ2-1	CASSQTITSGGNNEQFF	TGTGCCAGCAGCCAAACCATAACTAGCGGGGGGAACAATGAGCAGTTCTTC
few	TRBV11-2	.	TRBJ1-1	CASSLVLGGSTEAFF	TGTGCCAGCAGCTTAGTTCTGGGAGGGTCGACTGAAGCTTTCTTT
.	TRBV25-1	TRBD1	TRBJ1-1	CASSESGTGTEAFF	TGTGCCAGCAGTGAGTCCGGGACAGGCACTGAAGCTTTCTTT
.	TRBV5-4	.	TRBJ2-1	CASSLDQNSYNEQFF	TGTGCCAGCAGCTTGGATCAGAACTCCTACAATGAGCAGTTCTTC
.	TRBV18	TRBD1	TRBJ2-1	CASSPSGTESNEQFF	TGTGCCAGCTCACCATCCGGGACAGAAAGCAATGAGCAGTTCTTC
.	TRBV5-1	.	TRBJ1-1	CASSPISRGPTEAFF	TGCGCCAGCAGCCCGATTTCCAGGGGACCCACTGAAGCTTTCTTT
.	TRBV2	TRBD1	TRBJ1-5	CASSGQGADQPQHF	TGTGCCAGCAGTGGACAGGGGGCCGATCAGCCCCAGCATTTT
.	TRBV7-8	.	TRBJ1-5	CASSLRRRGMNKYSNQPQHF	TGTGCCAGCAGCTTACGGCGGCGAGGGATGAACAAATATAGCAATCAGCCCCAGCATTTT
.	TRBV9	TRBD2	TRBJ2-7	CASSVAAGELYEQYF	TGTGCCAGCAGCGTAGCAGCGGGGGAACTCTACGAGCAGTACTTC
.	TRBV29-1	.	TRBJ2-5	CSALTLSETQYF	TGCAGCGCTCTGACTCTTTCGGAGACCCAGTACTTC
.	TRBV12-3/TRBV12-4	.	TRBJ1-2	CASSYGGYGYTF	TGTGCCAGCAGTTACGGGGGCTATGGCTACACCTTC
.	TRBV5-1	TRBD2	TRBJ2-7	CASSQTGGEGYEQYF	TGCGCCAGCAGCCAGACTGGGGGGGAGGGCTACGAGCAGTACTTC
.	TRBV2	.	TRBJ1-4	CASTLQRTREEKLFF	TGTGCCAGCACCTTGCAGAGGACTAGGGAAGAAAAACTGTTTTTT